The clone carrying this TCR beta chain was observed a handful of times. These data belong to a study of blood T cell repertoires in COVID-19. The overall study: T cells, B-cell-depleted T cells, or PBMCs supplied cDNA or gDNA.

V lost 0 bases, J lost 3 bases, and 9 bases lay in between. This CDR3 comprises 14 residues. Germline assignment: CDR1 LGHNA and CDR2 YNFKEQ. In assigning cohorts, the study relied on participant-reported clinical history. Some clones are missing from TCRdb's copy, which holds only in-frame ones; the method was immunoSEQ multiplex PCR. This table has about 180,000 clones, 80% to 90% appearing once. The source material was PBMCs or T cells enriched from blood (not recorded which). The source of this sequence is a woman aged 40 to 55 with acute COVID-19. This rearrangement joins TRBV4-2 to TRBJ2-7; no clear D gene. This CDR3 is CASSQDHQYYEQYF. DNA for the CDR3: TGTGCCAGCAGCCAAGATCACCAGTACTACGAGCAGTACTTC.